Below, 15 T cell receptor beta chains from the same sample are listed, as sequenced in a study of monozygotic twins with inflammatory bowel disease. TCRdb reprocessed the 5' RACE reads, keeping one entry per CDR3 protein, no DNA. This sample's table reports about 160,000 distinct CDR3 sequences. The sequenced sample was blood. These receptors were taken from a human donor with ulcerative colitis or Crohn's disease, or a healthy co-twin of an affected twin (not recorded which).

CDR3 region: CASSVEGRTGELFF. The chain uses TRBV9 and TRBJ2-2. The CDR3 has 14 amino acids. CDR1 is SGDLS, CDR2 YYNGEE, per germline.

The chain has TRBV5-6 and TRBJ2-3. Germline V gene lookup returns CDR1 SGHDT and CDR2 YYEEEE. The CDR3 has 11 residues. The CDR3 reads CASSLEASQYF.

The V call is TRBV15, the J call TRBJ1-4. CDR3 length: 17 amino acids. Looked up from germline, CDR1 is LNHNV and CDR2 is YYDKDF (reference sequence). This CDR3 is CATSRDRRLSTNEKLFF.

V and J are TRBV28 and TRBJ2-2; TCRdb returns TRBD1, unconfirmable since there is no DNA. This CDR3 region has 20 residues. The germline CDR1 and CDR2 sequences are MDHEN and SYDVKM. CDR3 amino acids: CASSYEKRMLRGLRTGELFF.

V and J are TRBV29-1 and TRBJ2-3. The CDR3 is made up of 12 amino acids. Germline V CDR1 and CDR2: SQVTM, ANQGSEA. This chain's CDR3 is CSVESATDTQYF.

The chain couples TRBV18 to TRBJ2-6. The CDR3 spans 14 residues. Germline V CDR1 and CDR2: KGHSH, LQKENI. CDR3 region: CASSPPSGANVLTF. The full variable domain, its missing parts supplied by reference TRBV18 and TRBJ2-6, is NAGVMQNPRHLVRRRGQEARLRCSPMKGHSHVYWYRQLPEEGLKFMVYLQKENIIDESGMPKERFSAEFPKEGPSILRIQQVVRGDSAAYFCASSPPSGANVLTFGAGSRLTVL.

The gene calls are TRBV20-1 and TRBJ2-7; TCRdb returns TRBD1, unconfirmable since there is no DNA. Germline CDR1 DFQATT, CDR2 SNEGSKA (reference sequence). The CDR3 runs to 12 residues. CDR3 sequence reads: CSASKTGDEQYF.

The rearrangement links TRBV9 to TRBJ2-1; TCRdb lists TRBD1, though no DNA is available to test this call. The CDR3 runs 17 residues. From germline, CDR1 is SGDLS and CDR2 YYNGEE. The CDR3 here is CASSARSGTGGHDEQFF.

The chain couples TRBV6-1 to TRBJ2-3; TCRdb proposes TRBD2, but this gene call is untestable without DNA. CDR3 length equals 15 residues. Germline CDR1 is MNHNS and CDR2 is SASEGT. The CDR3: CASSEGSGDTDTQYF.

The CDR3 here is CASLRTGGQETQYF. This chain joins TRBV5-5 and TRBJ2-5; TCRdb indicates TRBD1, and absent DNA this call remains unverified. Per the germline V gene, CDR1 is SGHKS and CDR2 is YYEKEE (reference sequence). The CDR3 runs 14 residues.

CDR3 sequence reads: CSVGTSASYNEQFF. The V gene is TRBV29-1, the J gene TRBJ2-1; no DNA is available, so the TRBD2 call from TCRdb remains unchecked. Germline CDR1 and CDR2: SQVTM and ANQGSEA. The CDR3 has 14 amino acids.

This chain joins TRBV18 and TRBJ1-2. This CDR3 spans 15 amino acids. Looked up from germline, CDR1 is KGHSH and CDR2 is LQKENI. The CDR3 is CASSPSRWVNYGYTF.

CDR3 protein: CASSLNSYNEQFF. The chain uses TRBV7-2 and TRBJ2-1. CDR3 size: 13 residues. Germline assignment: CDR1 SGHTA and CDR2 FQGNSA.

The chain uses TRBV2 and TRBJ1-1; TCRdb indicates TRBD1, and absent DNA this call remains unverified. Germline assignment: CDR1 SNHLY and CDR2 FYNNEI. The CDR3 is 13 amino acids. The CDR3 here is CASSGQKNTEAFF.

V usage is TRBV6-5 and J usage is TRBJ1-6; the D gene TCRdb calls, TRBD1, cannot be checked with no DNA. Germline-derived CDR1 and CDR2 are MNHEY and SVGAGI. The CDR3 contains 16 residues. CDR3 sequence: CASSYSLDRANSPLHF.